These T cell receptor beta chains were read from a single sample in a study of blood T cell repertoires in COVID-19. Produced via immunoSEQ multiplex PCR; TCRdb's table is partial and in-frame only. The repertoire holds roughly 200,000 clones, with around 90% as singletons. Sequencing used peripheral blood. These receptors all come from a young woman who had recovered from COVID-19. Each CDR3 is given with its conserved first and last residue. The order of the fields is D gene, V gene, J gene, clone size, CDR3 protein, CDR3 DNA. The D gene is left open where the match is weak. Size tells how often a clone was seen (once, few, many) or the class of an expanded clone, and some rows leave it out.

D gene: NA; V gene: TRBV19; J gene: TRBJ1-6; clone size: few; CDR3 protein: CASSEVEGSPLHF; CDR3 DNA: TGTGCCAGTTCGGAGGTAGAGGGATCACCCCTCCACTTT
D gene: TRBD2; V gene: TRBV30; J gene: TRBJ2-1; clone size: NA; CDR3 protein: CAWSNLLAGYNEQFF; CDR3 DNA: TGTGCCTGGAGCAACTTACTAGCGGGCTACAATGAGCAGTTCTTC
D gene: TRBD2; V gene: TRBV3-1/TRBV3-2; J gene: TRBJ2-7; clone size: NA; CDR3 protein: CASSTASGSNEQYF; CDR3 DNA: TGTGCCAGCAGCACGGCTAGCGGGAGCAACGAGCAGTACTTC
D gene: TRBD2; V gene: TRBV18; J gene: TRBJ2-1; clone size: NA; CDR3 protein: CASSPDLRAGGVNEQFF; CDR3 DNA: TGTGCCAGCTCACCGGACCTTAGGGCGGGAGGGGTCAATGAGCAGTTCTTC
D gene: TRBD1; V gene: TRBV6-5; J gene: TRBJ2-3; clone size: NA; CDR3 protein: CASRSPTGPRDTQYF; CDR3 DNA: TGTGCCAGCAGATCGCCGACAGGGCCCCGCGATACGCAGTATTTT
D gene: NA; V gene: TRBV21-1; J gene: TRBJ2-7; clone size: NA; CDR3 protein: CARSPRTGTTSGRELAYEQYF; CDR3 DNA: TGTGCCAGGTCTCCCCGGACAGGGACGACTAGCGGGAGGGAATTGGCCTACGAGCAGTACTTC
D gene: NA; V gene: TRBV11-2; J gene: TRBJ2-6; clone size: NA; CDR3 protein: CASSSFFTGLGPGANVLTF; CDR3 DNA: TGTGCCAGCAGCTCCTTTTTTACCGGACTTGGACCTGGGGCCAACGTCCTGACTTTC
D gene: TRBD2; V gene: TRBV6-5; J gene: TRBJ2-3; clone size: NA; CDR3 protein: CASSIAGEADTQYF; CDR3 DNA: TGTGCCAGCAGTATAGCGGGAGAGGCAGATACGCAGTATTTT
D gene: NA; V gene: TRBV19; J gene: TRBJ2-7; clone size: NA; CDR3 protein: CASSIVPGTYEQYF; CDR3 DNA: TGTGCCAGTAGTATAGTGCCAGGGACCTACGAGCAGTACTTC
D gene: NA; V gene: TRBV9; J gene: TRBJ1-2; clone size: NA; CDR3 protein: CASSSQETGQKSGGYTF; CDR3 DNA: TGTGCCAGCAGCTCCCAAGAGACGGGACAAAAATCGGGTGGCTACACCTTC
D gene: NA; V gene: TRBV27; J gene: TRBJ2-7; clone size: NA; CDR3 protein: CASSLDPERYEQYF; CDR3 DNA: TGTGCCAGCAGTTTGGATCCGGAGAGGTACGAGCAGTACTTC
D gene: NA; V gene: TRBV7-2; J gene: TRBJ1-1; clone size: few; CDR3 protein: CASSLGIAFF; CDR3 DNA: TGTGCCAGCAGCTTAGGTATCGCTTTCTTT
D gene: TRBD2; V gene: TRBV2; J gene: TRBJ2-7; clone size: NA; CDR3 protein: CASSEGLAGFSYEQYF; CDR3 DNA: TGTGCCAGCAGTGAAGGACTAGCGGGATTTTCCTACGAGCAGTACTTC
D gene: NA; V gene: TRBV7-9; J gene: TRBJ2-3; clone size: NA; CDR3 protein: CASSLDYTVADTQYF; CDR3 DNA: TGTGCCAGCAGCTTAGATTATACGGTGGCAGATACGCAGTATTTT
D gene: TRBD1; V gene: TRBV27; J gene: TRBJ2-6; clone size: NA; CDR3 protein: CASSSPYPGQGAHPGANVLTF; CDR3 DNA: TGTGCCAGCAGTTCCCCTTACCCGGGACAGGGGGCTCATCCGGGGGCCAACGTCCTGACTTTC
D gene: NA; V gene: TRBV18; J gene: TRBJ2-7; clone size: NA; CDR3 protein: CASSLPGIEQYF; CDR3 DNA: TGTGCCAGCTCCTTACCGGGGATCGAGCAGTACTTC
D gene: NA; V gene: TRBV3-1/TRBV3-2; J gene: TRBJ2-3; clone size: NA; CDR3 protein: CASSQDREFGTDTQYF; CDR3 DNA: TGTGCCAGCAGCCAAGATCGGGAATTTGGCACAGATACGCAGTATTTT
D gene: NA; V gene: TRBV19; J gene: TRBJ2-7; clone size: NA; CDR3 protein: CASSIGGTGAYEQYF; CDR3 DNA: TGTGCCAGTAGTATAGGCGGAACGGGAGCCTACGAGCAGTACTTC
D gene: NA; V gene: TRBV28; J gene: TRBJ1-5; clone size: NA; CDR3 protein: CASNIENRVSNQPQHF; CDR3 DNA: TGTGCCAGCAATATTGAAAACAGGGTAAGCAATCAGCCCCAGCATTTT
D gene: NA; V gene: TRBV4-1; J gene: TRBJ2-2; clone size: NA; CDR3 protein: CASSQEGSFRTGELFF; CDR3 DNA: TGCGCCAGCAGCCAAGAAGGGAGTTTTCGCACCGGGGAGCTGTTTTTT
D gene: NA; V gene: TRBV10-3; J gene: TRBJ2-7; clone size: NA; CDR3 protein: CAISEMDNPYEQYF; CDR3 DNA: TGTGCCATCAGTGAGATGGACAACCCATACGAGCAGTACTTC
D gene: NA; V gene: TRBV14; J gene: TRBJ1-4; clone size: NA; CDR3 protein: CASSLQGLLNEKLFF; CDR3 DNA: TGTGCCAGCAGCCTACAGGGTCTCCTTAATGAAAAACTGTTTTTT
D gene: NA; V gene: TRBV7-9; J gene: TRBJ1-5; clone size: NA; CDR3 protein: CASSKTEKHYSNQPQHF; CDR3 DNA: TGTGCCAGCAGCAAGACAGAAAAACATTATAGCAATCAGCCCCAGCATTTT
D gene: TRBD2; V gene: TRBV4-2; J gene: TRBJ2-7; clone size: NA; CDR3 protein: CASSQESAGGDEQYF; CDR3 DNA: TGTGCCAGCAGCCAAGAATCAGCGGGAGGGGACGAGCAGTACTTC
D gene: TRBD2; V gene: TRBV5-4; J gene: TRBJ2-7; clone size: once; CDR3 protein: CASSWGGDSLYEQYF; CDR3 DNA: TGTGCCAGCAGCTGGGGGGGAGACAGCCTCTACGAGCAGTACTTC
D gene: NA; V gene: TRBV14; J gene: TRBJ2-3; clone size: NA; CDR3 protein: CASSLGLPTDTQYF; CDR3 DNA: TGTGCCAGCAGCCTCGGACTTCCCACAGATACGCAGTATTTT
D gene: NA; V gene: TRBV2; J gene: TRBJ1-1; clone size: NA; CDR3 protein: CASSDVGSMNTEAFF; CDR3 DNA: TGTGCCAGCAGTGATGTCGGGAGCATGAACACTGAAGCTTTCTTT
D gene: TRBD1; V gene: TRBV5-1; J gene: TRBJ1-1; clone size: NA; CDR3 protein: CASSSGQGWGNTEAFF; CDR3 DNA: TGCGCCAGCAGCTCGGGACAGGGATGGGGCAACACTGAAGCTTTCTTT
D gene: NA; V gene: TRBV19; J gene: TRBJ1-5; clone size: NA; CDR3 protein: CASRWAGPSNQPQHF; CDR3 DNA: TGTGCCAGTAGATGGGCAGGGCCCAGCAATCAGCCCCAGCATTTT
D gene: NA; V gene: TRBV5-1; J gene: TRBJ1-1; clone size: NA; CDR3 protein: CASSLEGGFHLEAFF; CDR3 DNA: TGCGCCAGCAGCTTGGAGGGAGGGTTCCACCTTGAAGCTTTCTTT
D gene: NA; V gene: TRBV5-1; J gene: TRBJ2-3; clone size: NA; CDR3 protein: CASSFDGIGTDTQYF; CDR3 DNA: TGCGCCAGCAGCTTTGACGGGATAGGGACAGATACGCAGTATTTT
D gene: TRBD1; V gene: TRBV7-2; J gene: TRBJ1-1; clone size: once; CDR3 protein: CASSRGQGVTEAFF; CDR3 DNA: TGTGCCAGCAGCCGTGGACAGGGGGTTACTGAAGCTTTCTTT
D gene: NA; V gene: TRBV13; J gene: TRBJ2-5; clone size: NA; CDR3 protein: CASSREPGETQYF; CDR3 DNA: TGTGCCAGCAGCAGAGAACCAGGGGAGACCCAGTACTTC
D gene: NA; V gene: TRBV12-3/TRBV12-4; J gene: TRBJ2-3; clone size: once; CDR3 protein: CASMRGSTDTQYF; CDR3 DNA: TGTGCCAGCATGCGAGGTAGCACAGATACGCAGTATTTT
D gene: TRBD2; V gene: TRBV10-1; J gene: TRBJ2-1; clone size: NA; CDR3 protein: CASSEGLAANNEQFF; CDR3 DNA: TGCGCCAGCAGTGAGGGACTAGCGGCCAACAATGAGCAGTTCTTC
D gene: TRBD2; V gene: TRBV11-2; J gene: TRBJ2-1; clone size: NA; CDR3 protein: CASRFTSGSNEQFF; CDR3 DNA: TGTGCCAGCAGGTTTACTAGCGGGAGCAATGAGCAGTTCTTC
D gene: NA; V gene: TRBV30; J gene: TRBJ1-2; clone size: NA; CDR3 protein: CAWSALRGSGYTF; CDR3 DNA: TGTGCCTGGAGTGCCTTGCGGGGAAGTGGCTACACCTTC
D gene: NA; V gene: TRBV13; J gene: TRBJ1-6; clone size: NA; CDR3 protein: CASSLAGAELLNSPLHF; CDR3 DNA: TGTGCCAGCAGCTTGGCAGGGGCTGAGCTCCTAAATTCACCCCTCCACTTT
D gene: TRBD2; V gene: TRBV15; J gene: TRBJ2-7; clone size: NA; CDR3 protein: CATSSPAGVYEQYF; CDR3 DNA: TGTGCCACCAGCAGCCCAGCGGGAGTCTACGAGCAGTACTTC